Each of the 9 T cell receptor beta chains below was sequenced from the same sample in a study of control samples from healthy donors and cancer patients. Sequencing used immunoSEQ multiplex PCR; TCRdb keeps in-frame clones, though not all of them. The top ten hold approximately 5.8% of the sample, which has fewer than 85,000 clones, 85% to 95% seen once. Sequencing was carried out using blood. Receptors originate from a woman aged 55-69 years in good health.

V gene TRBV5-1 combines with J gene TRBJ1-2; possibly TRBD1 for D (5 bases). This CDR3 contains 12 residues. The germline V gene has CDR1 SGHRS and CDR2 YFSETQ. V was clipped by 0 bases and J by 8 bases, with 8 bases between them. CDR3 protein: CASSLDRDGYTF. CDR3 nucleotides: TGCGCCAGCAGCTTGGATAGGGACGGCTACACCTTC.

The chain has TRBV5-4 and TRBJ2-4; D not resolved. The CDR3 runs to 14 residues. CDR1 and CDR2 (germline): SGHNT, YYREEE (reference sequence). V was trimmed by 0 bases and J by 0 bases, leaving 4 bases between them. DNA for the CDR3: TGTGCCAGCAGCTTGGGGGTAGCCAAAAACATTCAGTACTTC. Its protein is CASSLGVAKNIQYF.

The genes are TRBV4-2 and TRBJ2-2; 8 bases line up with TRBD1. There are 15 residues in the CDR3. V lost 4 bases and J lost 5; bases outside the gene matches: 6. From germline, CDR1 is LGHNA and CDR2 YNFKEQ. The chain's CDR3 is CASSPGQGRTGELFF. CDR3 bases: TGTGCCAGCAGCCCTGGACAGGGTCGGACCGGGGAGCTGTTTTTT.

The V call is TRBV19, the J call TRBJ2-7, with 7 bases matching TRBD1. V was pared by 6 bases and J by 1 base, with 6 bases of the junction left unmatched. CDR3 length: 14 amino acids. From germline, CDR1 is LNHDA and CDR2 SQIVND (reference sequence). CDR3 amino acids: CASSTGTASYEQYF. The DNA for the CDR3 is TGTGCCAGTAGCACCGGGACAGCTTCCTACGAGCAGTACTTC.

The rearrangement links TRBV6-5 to TRBJ1-3; TRBD1 is a possible D gene (6 bases). The CDR3 spans 15 residues. Looked up from germline, CDR1 is MNHEY and CDR2 is SVGAGI. Trimming shortened V by 0 bases and J by 5 bases, and 11 bases separated the two germline ends. The CDR3 region has the DNA TGTGCCAGCAGTTACTCTCCCGACAGGAGAAACACCATATATTTT. Translated, it gives CASSYSPDRRNTIYF.

The chain couples TRBV19 to TRBJ2-1; TRBD2 agrees at 8 bases. CDR3 size: 14 residues. In germline, CDR1 is LNHDA, CDR2 SQIVND (reference sequence). J lost 1 base, V lost 5 bases, and 1 base had no gene match. In DNA, the CDR3 is TGTGCCAGTAGTCGACTAGCGTCCTACAATGAGCAGTTCTTC. It specifies CASSRLASYNEQFF.

This sequence joins TRBV3-1 (or the pseudogene TRBV3-2) and TRBJ1-3; D gene ambiguous. Deletions cut 0 bases from V and 0 bases from J, with 9 bases between. The germline V gene has CDR1 LGHDT and CDR2 YNNKEL (reference sequence). The CDR3 extends over 16 amino acids. The CDR3 nucleotides are TGTGCCAGCAGCCAAGAATCCGCGGGCTCTGGAAACACCATATATTTT. Amino acid sequence: CASSQESAGSGNTIYF.

J is TRBJ1-3 and V is TRBV28; D gene unclear. The CDR3 is made up of 14 amino acids. Germline V lookup: CDR1 MDHEN, CDR2 SYDVKM. V was trimmed by 2 bases and J by 4 bases, leaving 9 bases between them. This CDR3 is CASSLPGGGNTIYF. The CDR3 region has the DNA TGTGCCAGCAGTTTACCAGGCGGAGGAAACACCATATATTTT.

Remarks on this clone: At one end the junction does not follow the germline gene, possibly because of a read error. J is TRBJ1-2 and V is TRBV5-4; D is unclear. In germline, CDR1 is SGHNT, CDR2 YYREEE (reference sequence). The CDR3 is made up of 12 amino acids. This chain's CDR3 is CASSLDGYGYTF. CDR3 in DNA: TGTGCCAGCAGTTTGGATGGGTATGGCTACACCTTC.